A single sample is the source of the 11 T cell receptor delta chains below, sequenced in a study of γδ T cells in repeated Plasmodium falciparum infection (dated by TCRdb to about 2021). Libraries were prepared through multiplex PCR. The instrument was an Illumina MiSeq. TCRdb reanalyzed the public reads with the CATT caller, and identical DNA sequences were merged afterwards. The table for this sample lists under 65,000 delta-chain clones; approximately 1.5% of them were counted only once. Roughly 15% of the sample rests with the top ten. For bulk TCR repertoire analysis, Vgamma9/Vdelta2+ and Vdelta2-negative gammadelta T cell populations were flow-sorted out of peripheral blood mononuclear cells. Sequences were obtained from gamma-delta T cells from blood. The receptors shown here come from a pool of human donors (malaria-infected and uninfected, not separated).

About this clone: A far larger clone is only one base removed, so a read error is likely. Different DNA sequences within this sample yield the same CDR3. The genes are TRDV1 and TRDJ1, with D possibly matching TRDD3 (5 bases). Looked up from germline, CDR1 is TSWWSYY and CDR2 is QGS. Trimming removed 2 bases from V and 1 base from J, with 29 bases in between. This CDR3 spans 21 amino acids. CDR3 DNA sequence: TGTGCTCTTGGGGAATTTAGCCCAGCACACCGGGGGTTCAGATTCACCGATAAACTCATCTTT. Translating gives CALGEFSPAHRGFRFTDKLIF.

This clone was detected ten times or more. TCRdb's protein and the DNA translation differ at residue 14; the protein here comes from the DNA. This rearrangement joins TRDV2 to TRDJ1; 8 bases fit TRDD3. The CDR3 length is 15 residues. Germline V lookup: CDR1 GEAIGNYY, CDR2 EKD. Here the CDR3 DNA reads TGTGCCTGTGACGTACTGGGGGTTCACACCGATAAACTCACCTTT. Protein sequence: CACDVLGVHTDKLTF.

With respect to this clone: The protein TCRdb lists belongs to a much larger clone and differs from this DNA's translation at residue 21, which points to a read error; the protein shown is made from the DNA. The chain has TRDV1 and TRDJ1, with TRDD3 identical over 9 bases. The CDR3 is made up of 27 amino acids. After removal of 2 bases from V and 0 bases from J, the junction contained 37 bases not matched to a gene. In germline, CDR1 is TSWWSYY, CDR2 QGS. The CDR3 is CALGEYIIIPSFCTGGPKGLHTDKLIF. In nucleotides, the CDR3 is TGTGCTCTTGGGGAATATATAATTATTCCTTCCTTCTGTACTGGGGGACCTAAGGGACTGCACACCGATAAACTCATCTTT.

As concerns this clone: TCRdb has a much larger clone's protein, which differs at residue 3 from the translation of this DNA, likely because of a read error; what is shown is the protein translated from the DNA. The chain has TRDV3 and TRDJ1; 8 nucleotides agree with TRDD3. TCRdb supplies no J gene; here it was assigned by aligning the nucleotide sequence to germline. With 5 bases clipped from V and 0 bases from J, the junction kept 23 bases outside the gene matches. The CDR3 has 19 residues. Per germline, CDR1 TVYSNPD and CDR2 GDNSRS (reference sequence). The CDR3 nucleotides are TGTGCCCTCCTACTGGGGATACCCTTCTTCGCGGGAAACACCGATAAACTCATCTTT. This translates into CALLLGIPFFAGNTDKLIF.

About this clone itself: This probably arose from a read error, given a far larger clone one base away. In the same sample, other DNA sequences code for this CDR3. V and J are TRDV1 and TRDJ1; 11 nucleotides align to TRDD3. Per germline, CDR1 TSWWSYY and CDR2 QGS. J gave up 5 bases and V 2 bases, and 22 bases lay outside the gene matches. The CDR3 consists of 21 residues. CDR3 nucleotides: TGTGCTCTTGGGGAATTCCCGTTCCTCCATCTGGGGGATACCATTGCTGATAAACTCATCTTT. Protein: CALGEFPFLHLGDTIADKLIF.

Ten or more counts support this clone. The protein recorded in TCRdb matches a much larger clone and deviates from this DNA's translation at residue 18, suggesting a read error; the protein here is obtained by translating the DNA. The chain is built from TRDV1 and TRDJ1, with 9 nucleotides matching TRDD3. Germline assignment: CDR1 TSWWSYY and CDR2 QGS. The CDR3 covers 19 residues. The CDR3 spells CALGELHIRSTGGRCKLTF. CDR3 coding DNA: TGTGCTCTTGGGGAACTCCATATACGTAGTACTGGGGGAAGATGTAAACTCACCTTT.

This clone was counted many times. This may be a read error, as it is one base from a much larger clone. The identical CDR3 is also encoded by other nucleotide sequences in the sample. The chain couples TRDV1 to TRDJ1, with D tentatively TRDD2 (6 bases). The CDR3 totals 17 residues. Germline V lookup: CDR1 TSWWSYY, CDR2 QGS. V was cut by 2 bases and J by 1 base, with 17 bases left in between. CDR3 DNA sequence: TGTGCTCTTGGGGAAGCCTTCCCCTTAATTACCACCGATAAACTCATCTTT. This sequence encodes CALGEAFPLITTDKLIF.

On this clone itself: This likely stems from a read error, as it lies one base from a far larger clone. The same CDR3 arises from other DNA sequences in this sample as well. V and J are TRDV3 and TRDJ1; D unclear. Germline V lookup: CDR1 TVYSNPD, CDR2 GDNSRS (reference sequence). The CDR3 has 19 amino acids. CDR3 in DNA: TGCGCCTTGAGCTTGCGTAGGTACGACCACGTCTGGTACACCGATAAACTCATCTTT. Amino acids: CALSLRRYDHVWYTDKLIF.

This clone occurred a few times. It differs at one base from a far larger clone, so likely a read error. In the same sample, other DNA sequences code for this CDR3. This chain links TRDV1 with TRDJ1; the D gene is possibly TRDD3 (6 bases). This CDR3 comprises 19 residues. Germline CDR1 and CDR2: TSWWSYY and QGS. CDR3 sequence reads: CALGSFAPLLGRPRFKLIF. In nucleotides, the CDR3 is TGTGCCCTTGGGTCATTCGCCCCCCTACTGGGACGACCTCGTTTTAAGCTCATCTTT.

This clone is medium-sized within its sample. Other DNA variants within this sample encode the same CDR3. J is TRDJ1 and V is TRDV3; 9 bases are a match to TRDD3. The V gene's germline CDR1 is TVYSNPD and CDR2 GDNSRS (reference sequence). J gave up 0 bases and V 2 bases, and 19 bases lay outside the gene matches. The CDR3 totals 19 residues. The CDR3: CAFPLLPYWGTLYTDKLIF. DNA for the CDR3: TGTGCCTTTCCCCTCCTACCGTACTGGGGGACCCTGTACACCGATAAACTCATCTTT.

This clone was counted ten times or more. TCRdb lists the protein of a much larger clone for this DNA, which differs at residue 17, so this is likely a read error; the protein given here is translated from the DNA itself. The rearrangement joins TRDV1 to TRDJ1, with 10 bases fitting TRDD3. CDR3 length: 18 residues. Germline CDR1 TSWWSYY, CDR2 QGS. The CDR3 is CALGEPLRTGGSGGKLTF. For the CDR3, the DNA is TGTGCTCTTGGGGAGCCACTACGTACTGGGGGATCGGGCGGTAAACTCACCTTT.